This T cell receptor (beta chain) came from a study of T cells in Graves' hyperthyroidism and ophthalmopathy. Out of approximately 10 ml of fresh peripheral blood came the PBMCs. Amplified regions were TCR beta CDR3 sequences from RNA transcripts. The primer set for the first-round RT-PCR of the TCR CDR3 was HTBI. MiXCR was run by TCRdb on the multiplex PCR reads, yielding one entry per CDR3 protein. This sample has hundreds of thousands of distinct CDR3 sequences; around 13% occur once, and the top ten carry 10%. The sequence came from a young woman with Graves' hyperthyroidism. Sequenced material: blood.

The chain's CDR3 is CASGSGTGSYEQYF. In nucleotides, the CDR3 is TGTGCCAGCGGGAGCGGGACTGGCTCCTACGAGCAGTACTTC. The chain recombines TRBV12-3 or TRBV12-4 with TRBJ2-7; 7 bases line up with TRBD2. The CDR3 is 14 residues long. The V segment lost 8 bases and the J segment 0 bases; nucleotides outside the gene matches: 7.